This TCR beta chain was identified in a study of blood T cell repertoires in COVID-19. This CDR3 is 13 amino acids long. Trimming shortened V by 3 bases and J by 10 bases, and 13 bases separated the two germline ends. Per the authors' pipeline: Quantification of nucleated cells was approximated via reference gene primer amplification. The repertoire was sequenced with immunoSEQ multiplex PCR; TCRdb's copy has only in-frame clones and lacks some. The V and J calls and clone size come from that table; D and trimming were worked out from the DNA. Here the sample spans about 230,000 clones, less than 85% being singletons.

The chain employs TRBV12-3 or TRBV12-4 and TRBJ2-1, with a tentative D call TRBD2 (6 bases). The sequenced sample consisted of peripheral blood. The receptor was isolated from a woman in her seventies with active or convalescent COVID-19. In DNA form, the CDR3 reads TGTGCCAGCAGTTTTTGGCGGGATAAGGAGCAGTTCTTC. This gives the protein CASSFWRDKEQFF.